This note documents a single T cell receptor (beta chain) sequence. The V gene lost 4 bases and the J gene lost 1 base, with 11 bases spanning the gap. CDR3 length: 15 residues. Germline CDR1 reads MNHNY; CDR2 reads SVGAGI (reference sequence). This sample is part of a study of technical replicates of blood from several donors. Sequenced by immunoSEQ multiplex PCR; TCRdb stores in-frame clones only, minus some. The repertoire holds tens of thousands of clones, roughly 94% seen once, with 0.25% to 0.35% in the top ten. Sequenced input: T cells isolated from PBMCs. V and J are TRBV6-6 and TRBJ2-1; D may be TRBD1 (5 bases). The receptor was derived from a human donor in good health. The CDR3 nucleotides read TGTGCCAGCAGTTTTACAGGCGGATCCTACAATGAGCAGTTCTTC. Its protein product is CASSFTGGSYNEQFF.